This T cell receptor beta chain was recorded in a study of T cells in Graves' hyperthyroidism and ophthalmopathy. The sample holds a few counts of this clonotype. As yet, its antigen is unknown. Amplification targeted TCR beta CDR3 regions from RNA transcripts. HTBI primers were used for first-round RT-PCR of the TCR CDR3. Each CDR3 protein gets one entry after TCRdb re-called the multiplex PCR reads with MiXCR. The profile shows about 300,000 distinct CDR3 sequences, less than 20% of them singletons. The cohort's ophthalmopathy patients, a group with duration under 3 months, had a Clinical Activity Score of at least 3 and a NOSPECS grade of at least 4. Broader study findings: Appearing also in blood were most of the thyroid clonotypes expanded above 0.001.

V was cut by 0 bases and J by 3 bases, with 8 bases left in between. CDR1 is LNHNV, CDR2 YYDKDF, per germline (reference sequence). This CDR3 spans 15 amino acids. The rearrangement links TRBV15 to TRBJ1-4; D unclear. Material for sequencing was blood. The TCR was taken from a man aged 45-65 years with Graves' ophthalmopathy. CDR3 amino acids: CATSRDYKPNEKLFF. CDR3 DNA: TGTGCCACCAGCAGAGATTATAAGCCTAATGAAAAACTGTTTTTT.